This entry features one T cell receptor beta chain sequence. Its antigen remains undetermined. Base quality data are lacking; no much larger clone is found one base away. Genomic DNA was extracted from sorted cells for sequencing of the TCRbeta CDR3 region. TCRbeta CDR3 regions were sequenced using the immunoSEQ Assay. Entries here come from immuneACCESS through TCRdb and include only in-frame sequences with V and J called. Some clones fail to appear in such tables; in the studies checked, an unresolved V gene covers under half of the shortfall, and the cause of the remainder is unknown. Counted in this sample were more than 85,000 clones; more than 85% of them appeared once. About 0.31% of the sample is taken by the ten largest. The CDR3 goes from the cysteine to the phenylalanine over 14 residues. The CDR3 DNA has 42 bases and is translated from base 1. Based on the germline V gene, the CDR1 and CDR2 sequences are MNHNS and SASEGT. V has 10 bases trimmed and J has 1 base trimmed; junction bases matching no gene number 9.

The data were taken from a study of OX40 agonist ivuxolimab in advanced cancers. Study-wide context: Ivuxolimab was a fully human IgG2 agonistic monoclonal antibody targeting the costimulatory receptor OX40 (CD134). The purpose of peripheral TCRbeta sequencing was to test whether ivuxolimab changed TCR sequence diversity and led to clonal T-cell expansion. The dose-escalation cohort was roughly 87% male with a mean age of roughly 60 years, ranging from about 20 to 85. Partial responses occurred in three dose-escalation patients: two with cutaneous melanoma and one with hepatocellular carcinoma. Patients were allowed to have had prior anti-PD-1, anti-PD-L1 or anti-CTLA-4 therapy, and more than 35% of the dose-escalation patients had been treated with checkpoint inhibitors. Among the 52 dose-escalation patients, about 20 had hepatocellular carcinoma, 15 or so melanoma, 9 renal cell carcinoma and 9 head and neck cancer. The paper describes the monotherapy dose-escalation part (N of about 47 patients) of the phase I trial of ivuxolimab. Intravenous ivuxolimab was administered to patients every 2 weeks at six dose levels: 0.01, 0.1, 0.3, 1.5, 3 and 10 mg/kg. Study-level results and caveats: Partial responders in the 0.1-3.0 mg/kg groups had among the lowest normalized peripheral clonal expansion, especially among CD8+ T cells. On average, CD8+ T cells showed more expanded clones than CD4+ T cells after ivuxolimab. Low levels of normalized T-cell clonal expansion were also seen in some patients who did not respond. Antigen specificity was not determined for the clonally expanded peripheral T cells. At doses of 0.1 to 3.0 mg/kg, clonal expansion of both CD4+ and CD8+ blood T cells was observed from baseline to week 6.

Patients with autoimmune disease history or receiving systemic immunosuppression were excluded from the trial. In every dose cohort, peripheral blood was drawn for TCR sequencing at baseline, cycle 4 day 1, and cycle 7 day 1. The samples were drawn from a first-in-human, open-label, multicenter phase I dose-escalation trial of ivuxolimab. Adults with locally advanced or metastatic head and neck squamous cell, hepatocellular, melanoma or renal cell carcinoma were enrolled in the trial. Before TCR sequencing, CD4+ and CD8+ T cells were separately sorted from peripheral blood. This TCR was sampled from an adult with an advanced solid tumor such as melanoma, head and neck, liver or kidney cancer. The specimen was CD4+ or CD8+ T cells sorted from blood, collected in a trial of the OX40 agonist ivuxolimab. The rearrangement joined TRBV6-1 to TRBJ2-5; the central 7 bases match TRBD1. The DNA reads TGTGCCATCCAGACAGGGTCGATCCAAGAGACCCAGTACTTC. Its protein is CAIQTGSIQETQYF.